Below are 23 T cell receptor beta chains sequenced from a single sample in a study of early T cells in non-severe SARS-CoV-2 infection. TCRdb reanalysed the 5' RACE reads using MiXCR and keeps one entry per CDR3 protein. The sample includes roughly 97,000 distinct CDR3 sequences, approximately 11% of them seen just once. This sample comprised whole blood, obtained at baseline. Receptors originate from an adult who was a healthcare worker with PCR-confirmed SARS-CoV-2 infection or an uninfected control (not recorded which).

In this sample, this clonotype turned up a few times. This chain connects TRBV7-9 to TRBJ1-5, with D uncertain. Trimming took off 4 bases at V and 7 bases at J, with 14 bases between the two ends. CDR1 and CDR2 (germline): SEHNR, FQNEAQ (reference sequence). The CDR3 has 14 residues. CDR3 DNA sequence: TGTGCCAGCAGCTATGACACGGCAGGACAGCCCCAGCATTTT. It codes for CASSYDTAGQPQHF.

This clonotype was seen ten or more times. The V call is TRBV3-1, the J call TRBJ1-5; TRBD1 aligns across 9 bases. V trimming: 0 bases; J trimming: 9 bases; junction bases outside the gene matches: 6. CDR1 and CDR2 from the germline V gene are LGHDT and YNNKEL (reference sequence). The length of the CDR3 is 15 residues. The DNA for the CDR3 is TGTGCCAGCAGCCAAGATCTAACAGGGGGCAGGCCCCAGCATTTT. It encodes CASSQDLTGGRPQHF.

Concerning this clonotype: The CDR3 ends on some other residue instead of the conserved phenylalanine or tryptophan, so this is likely a read error. V and J are TRBV6-4 and TRBJ2-7; D uncertain. The CDR3 length is 16 residues. The germline gives CDR1 MRHNA, CDR2 SNTAGT. Trimming took 2 bases from V and 3 from J, leaving 17 bases between them. DNA for the CDR3: TGTGCCAGCAGTGACCCGCGGCGGACGGAAGACTACGAGCAGTACCTC. It encodes CASSDPRRTEDYEQYL.

J is TRBJ2-3 and V is TRBV10-3; unclear D gene. V was pared by 6 bases and J by 0 bases, with 10 bases between. The CDR3 is made up of 14 amino acids. The germline V gene has CDR1 ENHRY and CDR2 SYGVKD. This CDR3 is CAISLTASTDTQYF. The DNA of the CDR3 is TGTGCCATCAGCCTTACGGCCAGCACAGATACGCAGTATTTT.

The CDR3 DNA sequence: TGTGCCAGTACTTCACCAGGGGTCACTGAAGCTTTCTTT. Amino acids: CASTSPGVTEAFF. This chain joins TRBV19 and TRBJ1-1; TRBD1 is a possible D gene (6 bases). Germline V gives CDR1 LNHDA, CDR2 SQIVND (reference sequence). CDR3 length: 13 amino acids. V was clipped by 7 bases and J by 4 bases, with 13 bases between them.

The sample holds a few counts of this clonotype. This chain uses TRBV7-2 with TRBJ1-1, with a possible D match to TRBD1 (6 bases). CDR1 and CDR2 from the germline V gene are SGHTA and FQGNSA. V shed 0 bases and J shed 1 base, with 9 bases lying between them. The CDR3 is 15 amino acids. The CDR3: CASSLAVQGNTEAFF. CDR3 in DNA: TGTGCCAGCAGCTTAGCGGTACAGGGGAACACTGAAGCTTTCTTT.

This clonotype was detected a few times. The CDR3 region is CASSLDRGIEAFF. CDR3 nucleotide sequence: TGCGCCAGCAGCCTCGACAGGGGGATTGAAGCTTTCTTT. The chain recombines TRBV5-1 with TRBJ1-1; 9 positions agree with TRBD1. The ends lost 4 bases at V and 7 bases at J; junction bases unmatched: 5. This CDR3 contains 13 residues. CDR1 is SGHRS, CDR2 YFSETQ, per germline. Complete variable domain (other parts from reference TRBV5-1 and TRBJ1-1): KAGVTQTPRYLIKTRGQQVTLSCSPISGHRSVSWYQQTPGQGLQFLFEYFSETQRNKGNFPGRFSGRQFSNSRSEMNVSTLELGDSALYLCASSLDRGIEAFFGQGTRLTVV.

This clonotype has ten or more counts. The chain uses TRBV20-1 and TRBJ2-7; the D is unclear. Trimming left V 4 bases short and J 2 bases short, with 6 bases between. CDR3 length: 11 amino acids. Germline CDR1 and CDR2: DFQATT and SNEGSKA (reference sequence). The CDR3 DNA follows: TGCAGTGCTACGGCCGCCTACGAGCAGTACTTC. Its translation is CSATAAYEQYF.

This clonotype has only a few counts. The rearrangement uses TRBV2 and TRBJ2-1; no clear D. Per the germline V gene, CDR1 is SNHLY and CDR2 is FYNNEI. V was pared by 8 bases and J by 7 bases, with 15 bases between. CDR3 size: 13 residues. CDR3 nucleotide sequence: TGTGCCAGCTCGGACGCCCCAAAGAATGAGCAGTTCTTC. It specifies CASSDAPKNEQFF. Looking up the rest from reference TRBV2 and TRBJ2-1 gives the full variable domain: EPEVTQTPSHQVTQMGQEVILRCVPISNHLYFYWYRQILGQKVEFLVSFYNNEISEKSEIFDDQFSVERPDGSNFTLKIRSTKLEDSAMYFCASSDAPKNEQFFGPGTRLTVL.

A remark on this clonotype: The CDR3 does not end in the conserved phenylalanine or tryptophan, so this is likely a read error. This chain connects TRBV10-2 to TRBJ2-3; D remains ambiguous. The germline V gene has CDR1 WSHSY and CDR2 SAAADI. This CDR3 has 13 residues. Trimming removed 7 bases from V and 4 bases from J, with 12 bases in between. CDR3 region: CASKAGGPDTQYS. CDR3 in DNA: TGCGCCAGCAAAGCAGGTGGGCCAGATACGCAGTATTCT.

In this sample, this clonotype turned up many times. The gene calls are TRBV29-1 and TRBJ2-2; TRBD1 matches at 8 bases. Germline V gene lookup returns CDR1 SQVTM and CDR2 ANQGSEA. There are 14 residues in the CDR3. Unmatched junction bases numbered 5, after V lost 5 bases and J lost 3 bases. The CDR3 is CSVTDRVDTGELFF. Written as DNA, the CDR3 is TGCAGCGTTACGGACAGGGTCGACACCGGGGAGCTGTTTTTT.

This clonotype occurred many times. V usage is TRBV6-2 or TRBV6-3 and J usage is TRBJ2-4; maybe TRBD1 (5 bases). The CDR3 length is 14 residues. Trimming pared 5 bases from V and 8 bases from J, leaving 16 bases between. Germline assignment: CDR1 MNHEY and CDR2 SVGEGT. The CDR3 DNA is TGTGCCAGCAGTCACTACAGACAGCTAGACATTCAGTACTTC. This sequence encodes CASSHYRQLDIQYF.

This clonotype has a count of ten or more. J is TRBJ2-6 and V is TRBV14; D unresolved. There are 12 residues in the CDR3. Trimming left V 0 bases short and J 13 bases short, with 7 bases between. Germline-derived CDR1 and CDR2 are SGHDN and FVKESK. CDR3 DNA sequence: TGTGCCAGCAGCCAAGATGGAAGTGTCCTGACTTTC. It yields the protein CASSQDGSVLTF.

This clonotype was recorded a few times. V is TRBV2 and J is TRBJ1-1; no reliable D call. Germline V CDR1 and CDR2: SNHLY, FYNNEI. V was pared by 5 bases and J by 1 base, with 11 bases between. The CDR3 covers 14 residues. DNA for the CDR3: TGTGCCAGCAGTCCGGGGTGGGAGAACACTGAAGCTTTCTTT. Protein: CASSPGWENTEAFF. Looking up the rest from reference TRBV2 and TRBJ1-1 gives the full variable domain: EPEVTQTPSHQVTQMGQEVILRCVPISNHLYFYWYRQILGQKVEFLVSFYNNEISEKSEIFDDQFSVERPDGSNFTLKIRSTKLEDSAMYFCASSPGWENTEAFFGQGTRLTVV.

This clonotype was seen repeatedly, ten times or more. This rearrangement joins TRBV11-2 to TRBJ2-1; tentative D call: TRBD1 (6 bases). This CDR3 comprises 13 residues. Germline-derived CDR1 and CDR2 are SGHAT and FQNNGV. Trimming pared 5 bases from V and 6 bases from J, leaving 11 bases between. CDR3 residues: CASSGTGSNEQFF. CDR3 DNA: TGTGCCAGCAGCGGTACAGGGTCCAATGAGCAGTTCTTC.

This clonotype was counted many times. The chain employs TRBV3-1 and TRBJ2-7; D remains unclear. V lost 0 bases to trimming and J lost 6 bases, with 9 bases between them. This CDR3 has 13 residues. Germline V lookup: CDR1 LGHDT, CDR2 YNNKEL (reference sequence). The CDR3 region is CASSQDRAGEQYF. In DNA, the CDR3 is TGTGCCAGCAGCCAAGATCGCGCCGGCGAGCAGTACTTC.

CDR3 sequence reads: CASSQGPHEQYF. The DNA of the CDR3 is TGTGCCAGCAGCCAGGGCCCTCACGAGCAGTACTTC. The V call is TRBV12-3 or TRBV12-4, the J call TRBJ2-7; perhaps TRBD1 as D (5 bases). The CDR3 loop spans 12 amino acids. V was cut by 6 bases and J by 5 bases, with 11 bases left in between.

The V gene is TRBV24-1, the J gene TRBJ1-2; 8 nucleotides agree with TRBD1. V lost 9 bases, J lost 7 bases, and 3 bases stayed unmatched. The CDR3 runs 11 residues. Germline lookup yields CDR1 KGHDR and CDR2 SFDVKD. CDR3: CATGTGFGYTF. The DNA for the CDR3 is TGTGCCACCGGGACAGGTTTTGGCTACACCTTC.

J is TRBJ1-2 and V is TRBV4-1; 7 positions match TRBD1. This CDR3 has 14 residues. The germline gives CDR1 MGHRA, CDR2 YSYEKL. Trimming took 6 bases from V and 4 from J; bases not matched to a gene: 8. In DNA form, the CDR3 reads TGCGCCAGCAGAGAAGGGACAGATTTCTATGGCTACACCTTC. It specifies CASREGTDFYGYTF.

V usage is TRBV7-9 and J usage is TRBJ2-3; no firm D call. CDR3 length: 14 amino acids. Trimming stripped 5 bases from V and 2 bases from J, with 11 bases between. Germline values: CDR1 SEHNR, CDR2 FQNEAQ (reference sequence). The chain's CDR3 is CASSPGSYTDTQYF. The CDR3 nucleotides read TGTGCCAGCAGCCCCGGGTCCTACACAGATACGCAGTATTTT.

In its sample, this clonotype was seen a few times. V usage is TRBV20-1 and J usage is TRBJ1-3; D might be TRBD1 (5 bases). Trimming shortened V by 3 bases and J by 1 base, and 13 bases separated the two germline ends. This CDR3 spans 15 amino acids. Germline V gene lookup returns CDR1 DFQATT and CDR2 SNEGSKA (reference sequence). The CDR3 DNA sequence: TGCAGTGCTAGCTCCGGGACCTTATCTGGAAACACCATATATTTT. As protein: CSASSGTLSGNTIYF.

V and J are TRBV7-2 and TRBJ2-7; TRBD2 matches at 12 bases. The germline V gene has CDR1 SGHTA and CDR2 FQGNSA. CDR3 length: 15 amino acids. Unmatched junction bases numbered 7, after V lost 5 bases and J lost 5 bases. The CDR3 protein is CASSPRTSGDHEQYF. The CDR3 DNA follows: TGTGCCAGCAGCCCGCGGACTAGCGGGGACCACGAGCAGTACTTC.

The rearrangement uses TRBV29-1 and TRBJ1-1; D call uncertain. This CDR3 has 12 amino acids. Germline CDR1 and CDR2: SQVTM and ANQGSEA. Trimming shortened V by 3 bases and J by 6 bases, and 11 bases separated the two germline ends. The CDR3 loop is CSVERELAEAFF. The CDR3 coding sequence is TGCAGCGTTGAGAGGGAACTGGCTGAAGCTTTCTTT.